The T cell receptor beta chain described here comes from a study of cytomegalovirus exposure and HLA in healthy donors. Study context: The 500 to 750 first-cohort repertoires and the 110 or so validation repertoires shared the same platform, a later analysis reported.

This clone was seen a single time. Only in-frame clones appear in the TCRdb table, and some are missing; sequencing was by immunoSEQ multiplex PCR. The sample contains approximately 270,000 clones, roughly 84% of which appear only once. The TCR was taken from a man in his late teens or twenties in good health and CMV-seropositive. The source material was PBMCs.

The CDR3 DNA sequence: TGTGCCAGTAGTCCAGACAGGGCCGGGGAGCTGTTTTTT. Its translation is CASSPDRAGELFF. V gene TRBV19 combines with J gene TRBJ2-2; 7 nucleotides agree with TRBD1. With V trimmed by 5 bases and J by 6 bases, 3 bases remained unmatched. Germline-derived CDR1 and CDR2 are LNHDA and SQIVND (reference sequence). CDR3 length equals 13 residues.